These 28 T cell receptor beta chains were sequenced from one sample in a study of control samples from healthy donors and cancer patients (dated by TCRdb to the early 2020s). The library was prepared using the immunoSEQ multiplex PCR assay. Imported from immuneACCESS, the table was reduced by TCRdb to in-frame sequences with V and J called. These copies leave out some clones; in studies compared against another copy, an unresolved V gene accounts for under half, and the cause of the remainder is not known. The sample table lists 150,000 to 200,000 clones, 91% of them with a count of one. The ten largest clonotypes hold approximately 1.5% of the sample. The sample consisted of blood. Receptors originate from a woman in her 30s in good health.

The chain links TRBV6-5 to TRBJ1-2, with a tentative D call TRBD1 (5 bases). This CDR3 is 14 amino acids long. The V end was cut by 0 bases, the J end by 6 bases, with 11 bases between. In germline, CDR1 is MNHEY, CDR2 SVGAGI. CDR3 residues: CASSYSTGGNGYTF. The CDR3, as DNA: TGTGCCAGCAGTTACTCGACCGGGGGGAATGGCTACACCTTC.

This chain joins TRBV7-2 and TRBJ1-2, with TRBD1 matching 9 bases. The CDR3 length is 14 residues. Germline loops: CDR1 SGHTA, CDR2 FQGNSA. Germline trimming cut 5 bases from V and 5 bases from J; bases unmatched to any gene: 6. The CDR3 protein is CASSLQDRGYGYTF. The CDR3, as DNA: TGTGCCAGCAGCCTACAGGACAGGGGATATGGCTACACCTTC. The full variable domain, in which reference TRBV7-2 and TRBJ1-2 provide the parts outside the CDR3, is GAGVSQSPSNKVTEKGKDVELRCDPISGHTALYWYRQSLGQGLEFLIYFQGNSAPDKSGLPSDRFSAERTGGSVSTLTIQRTQQEDSAVYLCASSLQDRGYGYTFGSGTRLTVV.

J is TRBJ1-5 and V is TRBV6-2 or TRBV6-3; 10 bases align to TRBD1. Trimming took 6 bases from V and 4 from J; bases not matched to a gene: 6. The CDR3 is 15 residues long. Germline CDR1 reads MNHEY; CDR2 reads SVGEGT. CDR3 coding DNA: TGTGCCAGCAGCTCCGGGACAGGGGATAATCAGCCCCAGCATTTT. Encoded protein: CASSSGTGDNQPQHF.

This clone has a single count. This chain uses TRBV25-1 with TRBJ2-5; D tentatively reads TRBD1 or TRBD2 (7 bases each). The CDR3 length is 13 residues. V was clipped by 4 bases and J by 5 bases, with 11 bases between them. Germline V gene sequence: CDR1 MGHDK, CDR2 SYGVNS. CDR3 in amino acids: CASSVQGGETQYF. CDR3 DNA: TGTGCCAGCAGTGTTCAGGGGGGGGAGACCCAGTACTTC.

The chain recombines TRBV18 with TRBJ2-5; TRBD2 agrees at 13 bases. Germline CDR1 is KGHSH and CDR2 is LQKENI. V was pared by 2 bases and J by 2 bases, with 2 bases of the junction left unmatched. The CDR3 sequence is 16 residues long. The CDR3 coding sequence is TGTGCCAGCTCACCATGGACTAGCGGGAGTCAAGAGACCCAGTACTTC. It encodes CASSPWTSGSQETQYF.

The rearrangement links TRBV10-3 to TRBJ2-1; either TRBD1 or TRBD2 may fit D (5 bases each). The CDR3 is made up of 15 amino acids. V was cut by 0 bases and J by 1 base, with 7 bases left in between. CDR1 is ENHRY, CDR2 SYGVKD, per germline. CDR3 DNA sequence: TGTGCCATCAGTGAGTCAGAGGGGTCCTACAATGAGCAGTTCTTC. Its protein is CAISESEGSYNEQFF.

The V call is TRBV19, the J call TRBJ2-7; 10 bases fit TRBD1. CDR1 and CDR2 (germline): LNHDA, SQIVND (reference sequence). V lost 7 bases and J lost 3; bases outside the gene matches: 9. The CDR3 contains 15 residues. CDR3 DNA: TGTGCCAGTACCCCCGGGACAGGGGCCCTCTACGAGCAGTACTTC. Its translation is CASTPGTGALYEQYF. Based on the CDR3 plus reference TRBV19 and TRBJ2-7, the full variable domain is DGGITQSPKYLFRKEGQNVTLSCEQNLNHDAMYWYRQDPGQGLRLIYYSQIVNDFQKGDIAEGYSVSREKKESFPLTVTSAQKNPTAFYLCASTPGTGALYEQYFGPGTRLTVT.

CDR3 DNA: TGTGCCAGCAGCTCAGGGACAGGGGGCTTTCGCACAGATACGCAGTATTTT. This sequence encodes CASSSGTGGFRTDTQYF. The chain is built from TRBV11-3 and TRBJ2-3; the match to TRBD1 covers 12 bases. Germline lookup yields CDR1 SGHNT and CDR2 YENEEA. Unmatched junction bases numbered 6, after V lost 4 bases and J lost 1 base. This CDR3 is 17 amino acids long. The full variable domain, its missing parts supplied by reference TRBV11-3 and TRBJ2-3, is EAGVVQSPRYKIIEKKQPVAFWCNPISGHNTLYWYLQNLGQGPELLIRYENEEAVDDSQLPKDRFSAERLKGVDSTLKIQPAELGDSAVYLCASSSGTGGFRTDTQYFGPGTRLTVL.

The CDR3 DNA reads as TGTGCCAGCAGCTTGGGATTAGGGTCGCGTAGCAATCAGCCCCAGCATTTT. It yields the protein CASSLGLGSRSNQPQHF. The J gene is TRBJ1-5, the V gene TRBV5-5; D not certain. Germline V lookup: CDR1 SGHKS, CDR2 YYEKEE (reference sequence). The CDR3 contains 17 residues. V lost 0 bases and J 0 bases, leaving 13 bases between the germline ends.

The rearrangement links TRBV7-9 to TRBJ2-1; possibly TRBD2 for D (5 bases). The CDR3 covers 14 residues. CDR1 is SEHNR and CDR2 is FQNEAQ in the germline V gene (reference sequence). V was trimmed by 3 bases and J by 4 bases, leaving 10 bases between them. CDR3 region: CASSFRSGYNEQFF. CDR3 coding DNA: TGTGCCAGCAGCTTTCGGTCGGGATACAATGAGCAGTTCTTC.

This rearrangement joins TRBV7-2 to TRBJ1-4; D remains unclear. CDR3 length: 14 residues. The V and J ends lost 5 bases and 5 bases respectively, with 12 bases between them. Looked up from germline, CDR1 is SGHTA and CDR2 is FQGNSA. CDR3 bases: TGTGCCAGCAGCGAAACCCTTACCAATGAAAAACTGTTTTTT. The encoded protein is CASSETLTNEKLFF.

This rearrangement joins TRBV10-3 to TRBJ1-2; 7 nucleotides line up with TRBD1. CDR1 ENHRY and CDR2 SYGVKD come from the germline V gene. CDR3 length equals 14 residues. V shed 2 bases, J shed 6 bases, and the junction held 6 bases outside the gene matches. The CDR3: CAISEQGQQDGYTF. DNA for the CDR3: TGTGCCATCAGTGAGCAGGGACAGCAGGATGGCTACACCTTC.

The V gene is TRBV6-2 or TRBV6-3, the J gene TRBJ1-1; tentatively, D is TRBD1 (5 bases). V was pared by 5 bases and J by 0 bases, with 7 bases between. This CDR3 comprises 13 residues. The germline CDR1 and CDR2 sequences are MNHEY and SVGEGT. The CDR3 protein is CASSQGMNTEAFF. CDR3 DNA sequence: TGTGCCAGCAGTCAGGGCATGAACACTGAAGCTTTCTTT.

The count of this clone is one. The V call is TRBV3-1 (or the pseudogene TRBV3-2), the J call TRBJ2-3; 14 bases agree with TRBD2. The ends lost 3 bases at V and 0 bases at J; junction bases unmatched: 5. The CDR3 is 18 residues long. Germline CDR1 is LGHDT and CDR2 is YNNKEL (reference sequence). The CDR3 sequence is CASSHPGLAGDSTDTQYF. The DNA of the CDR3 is TGTGCCAGCAGCCATCCGGGACTAGCGGGGGATAGCACAGATACGCAGTATTTT.

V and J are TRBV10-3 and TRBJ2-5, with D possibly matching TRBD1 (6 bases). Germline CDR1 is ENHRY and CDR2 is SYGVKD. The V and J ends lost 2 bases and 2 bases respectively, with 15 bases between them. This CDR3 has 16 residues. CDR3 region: CAISEIQGLLQETQYF. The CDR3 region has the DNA TGTGCCATCAGTGAGATCCAGGGGCTATTGCAAGAGACCCAGTACTTC.

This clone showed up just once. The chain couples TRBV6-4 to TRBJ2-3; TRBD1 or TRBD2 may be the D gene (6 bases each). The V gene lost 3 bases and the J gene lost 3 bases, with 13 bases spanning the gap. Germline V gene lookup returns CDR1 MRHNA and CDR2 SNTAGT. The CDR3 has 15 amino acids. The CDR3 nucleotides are TGTGCCAGCAGTGAGGGGGGCGGGGAGACAGATACGCAGTATTTT. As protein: CASSEGGGETDTQYF.

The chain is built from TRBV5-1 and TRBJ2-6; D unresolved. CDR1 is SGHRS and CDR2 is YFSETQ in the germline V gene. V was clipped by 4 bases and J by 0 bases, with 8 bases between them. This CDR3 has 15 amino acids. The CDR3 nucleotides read TGCGCCAGCAGCCCACAGAGCTCTGGGGCCAACGTCCTGACTTTC. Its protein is CASSPQSSGANVLTF.

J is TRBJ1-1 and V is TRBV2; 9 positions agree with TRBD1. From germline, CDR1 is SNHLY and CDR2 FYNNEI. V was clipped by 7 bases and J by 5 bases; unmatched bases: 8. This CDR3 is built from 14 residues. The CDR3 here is CASTSQGAWTEAFF. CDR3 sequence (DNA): TGTGCCAGCACCTCACAGGGGGCTTGGACTGAAGCTTTCTTT.

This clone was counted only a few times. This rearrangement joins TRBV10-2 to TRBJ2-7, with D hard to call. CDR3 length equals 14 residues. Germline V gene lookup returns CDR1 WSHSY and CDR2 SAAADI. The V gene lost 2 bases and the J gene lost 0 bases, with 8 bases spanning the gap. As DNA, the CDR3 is TGCGCCAGCAGTGAGGGCCTCAGCTCCTACGAGCAGTACTTC. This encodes CASSEGLSSYEQYF.

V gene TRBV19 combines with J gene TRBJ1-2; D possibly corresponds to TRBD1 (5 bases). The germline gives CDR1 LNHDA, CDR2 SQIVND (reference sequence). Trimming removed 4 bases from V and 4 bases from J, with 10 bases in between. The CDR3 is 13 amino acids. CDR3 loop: CASSTGSGYGYTF. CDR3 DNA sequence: TGTGCCAGTAGTACAGGGAGCGGCTATGGCTACACCTTC.

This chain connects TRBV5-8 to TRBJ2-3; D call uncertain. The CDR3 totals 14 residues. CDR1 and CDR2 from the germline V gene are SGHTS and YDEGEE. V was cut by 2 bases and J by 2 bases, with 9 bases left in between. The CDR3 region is CASSFVVSTDTQYF. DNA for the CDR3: TGTGCCAGCAGCTTTGTGGTCTCCACAGATACGCAGTATTTT.

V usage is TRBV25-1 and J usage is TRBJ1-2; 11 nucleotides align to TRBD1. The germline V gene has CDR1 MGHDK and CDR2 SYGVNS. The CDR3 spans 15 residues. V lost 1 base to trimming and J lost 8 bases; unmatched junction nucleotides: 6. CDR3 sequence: CASSESGTGGVGYTF. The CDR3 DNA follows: TGTGCCAGCAGTGAATCGGGGACAGGGGGGGTCGGCTACACCTTC.

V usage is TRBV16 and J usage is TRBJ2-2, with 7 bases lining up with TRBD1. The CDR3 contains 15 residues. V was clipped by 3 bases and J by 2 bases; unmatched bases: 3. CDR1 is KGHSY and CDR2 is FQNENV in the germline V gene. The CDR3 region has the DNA TGTGCCAGCAGCCAGGGACAGATTAACACCGGGGAGCTGTTTTTT. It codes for CASSQGQINTGELFF. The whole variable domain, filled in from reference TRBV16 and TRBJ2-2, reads GEEVAQTPKHLVRGEGQKAKLYCAPIKGHSYVFWYQQVLKNEFKFLISFQNENVFDETGMPKERFSAKCLPNSPCSLEIQATKLEDSAVYFCASSQGQINTGELFFGEGSRLTVL.

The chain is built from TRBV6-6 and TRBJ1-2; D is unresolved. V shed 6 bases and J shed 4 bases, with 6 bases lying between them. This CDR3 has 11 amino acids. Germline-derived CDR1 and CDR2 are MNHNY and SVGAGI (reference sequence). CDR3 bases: TGTGCCAGCAGGGGGTCCTATGGCTACACCTTC. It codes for CASRGSYGYTF.

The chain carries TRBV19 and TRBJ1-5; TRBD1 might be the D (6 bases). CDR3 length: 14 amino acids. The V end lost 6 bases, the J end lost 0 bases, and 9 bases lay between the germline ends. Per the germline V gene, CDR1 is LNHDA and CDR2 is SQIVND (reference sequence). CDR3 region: CASRWTDSNQPQHF. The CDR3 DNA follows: TGTGCCAGTAGATGGACAGATAGCAATCAGCCCCAGCATTTT.

The CDR3 sequence is CASSIGLAGAPSDEQFF. The CDR3 coding sequence is TGTGCCAGTAGTATAGGACTAGCGGGAGCTCCGAGCGATGAGCAGTTCTTC. The chain is built from TRBV19 and TRBJ2-1; 12 nucleotides line up with TRBD2. The CDR3 runs 17 residues. Germline V gene lookup returns CDR1 LNHDA and CDR2 SQIVND (reference sequence). Germline trimming cut 1 base from V and 8 bases from J; bases unmatched to any gene: 9.

The DNA for the CDR3 is TGTGCCAGCAGCTTGGGGATAGCCCTCTACAATGAGCAGTTCTTC. It encodes CASSLGIALYNEQFF. The V call is TRBV7-9, the J call TRBJ2-1; D is unclear. The V gene's germline CDR1 is SEHNR and CDR2 FQNEAQ (reference sequence). Trimming shortened V by 3 bases and J by 3 bases, and 12 bases separated the two germline ends. The CDR3 consists of 15 residues.

The CDR3 region has the DNA TGTGCCACCGGACAGGCCACCTCTGGGGCCAACGTCCTGACTTTC. Translation: CATGQATSGANVLTF. The J gene is TRBJ2-6, the V gene TRBV6-5; TRBD1 agrees at 7 bases. The CDR3 contains 15 residues. The germline gives CDR1 MNHEY, CDR2 SVGAGI. The ends lost 10 bases at V and 0 bases at J; junction bases unmatched: 6.